This T cell receptor (beta chain) is drawn from a study of memory CD4+ T cells and cytomegalovirus serostatus. Whole-study findings and limits: 67 of 164 known CMV-associated TCRbeta sequences appeared in CD4+ memory.

Single viable CD3+CD4+CD8-CD45RO+ cells were sorted as the memory CD4+ T cells. After thawing, CD4+ T cells were positively selected. V lost 5 bases to trimming and J lost 10 bases, with 15 bases between them. CDR3 size: 13 residues. Germline CDR1 reads SGHTA; CDR2 reads FQGNSA. With respect to this clone: The antigen is unknown.

Repertoires were generated with immunoSEQ multiplex PCR, while TCRdb's copy carries only in-frame clones and drops some. The repertoire includes about 42,000 clones, approximately 80% of them detected once, and less than 0.6% sits in the top ten. The origin of this receptor is an adult in good health and CMV-seronegative. The chain recombines TRBV7-2 with TRBJ2-1; D gene uncertain. The specimen sequenced was memory CD4+ T cells from blood. Here the CDR3 DNA reads TGTGCCAGCAGCGAAAACCCGCAGCAGGAGCAGTTCTTC. Residues: CASSENPQQEQFF.